This T cell receptor (beta chain) was retrieved from a study of blood T cell repertoires in COVID-19. Study as a whole: Sources were T cells, B-cell-depleted T cells, or PBMCs; the material itself was cDNA or gDNA.

TCRdb's copy holds only in-frame clones and misses some; the assay was immunoSEQ multiplex PCR. Of around 160,000 clones in the sample, more than 80% are singletons; the top ten hold approximately 11%. This clone was seen a handful of times. Losses at the gene ends were 4 bases for V and 6 bases for J; bases not matched to a gene: 8. Germline CDR1 is LGHNA and CDR2 is YSLEER. The CDR3 extends over 15 amino acids. This TCR derives from a human donor in a cohort sampled during active COVID-19. The chain joins TRBV4-3 to TRBJ2-2, with TRBD2 identical over 7 bases. The material sequenced was peripheral blood. The CDR3 region is CASSLQKRGPGELFF. In nucleotides, the CDR3 is TGCGCCAGCAGCCTTCAGAAGCGGGGCCCCGGGGAGCTGTTTTTT.